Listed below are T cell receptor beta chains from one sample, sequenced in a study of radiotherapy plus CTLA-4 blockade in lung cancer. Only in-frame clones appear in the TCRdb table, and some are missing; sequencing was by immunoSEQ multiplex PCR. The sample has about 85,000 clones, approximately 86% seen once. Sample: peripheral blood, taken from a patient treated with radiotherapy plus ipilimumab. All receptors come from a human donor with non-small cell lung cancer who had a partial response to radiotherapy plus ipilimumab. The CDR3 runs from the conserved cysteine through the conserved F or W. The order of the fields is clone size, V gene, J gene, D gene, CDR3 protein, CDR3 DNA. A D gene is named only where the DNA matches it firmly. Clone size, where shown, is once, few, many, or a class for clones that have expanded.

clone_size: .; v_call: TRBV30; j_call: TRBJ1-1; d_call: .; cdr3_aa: CAWGGSSEAFF; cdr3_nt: TGTGCCTGGGGGGGCAGTTCTGAAGCTTTCTTT
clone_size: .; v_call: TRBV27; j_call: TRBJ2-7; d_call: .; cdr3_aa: CASSLALSYEQYF; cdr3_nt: TGTGCCAGCAGTTTGGCCTTATCCTACGAGCAGTACTTC
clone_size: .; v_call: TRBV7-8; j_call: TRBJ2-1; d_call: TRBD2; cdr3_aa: CASSLRRGGLGDGQFF; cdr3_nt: TGTGCCAGCAGCTTAAGAAGGGGAGGGCTAGGGGATGGGCAGTTCTTC
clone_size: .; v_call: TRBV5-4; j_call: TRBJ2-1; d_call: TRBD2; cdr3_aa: CASSQGLAGEYNEQFF; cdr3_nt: TGTGCCAGCAGCCAGGGACTAGCGGGAGAGTACAATGAGCAGTTCTTC
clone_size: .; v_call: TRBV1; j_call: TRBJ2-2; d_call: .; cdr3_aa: CTSSHLDRGQDGELFF; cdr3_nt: TGCACCAGCAGCCACTTAGACAGGGGCCAAGACGGGGAGCTGTTTTTT
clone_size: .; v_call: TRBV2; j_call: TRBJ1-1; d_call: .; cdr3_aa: CASIKQAMNTEAFF; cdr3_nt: TGTGCCAGCATTAAGCAAGCCATGAACACTGAAGCTTTCTTT
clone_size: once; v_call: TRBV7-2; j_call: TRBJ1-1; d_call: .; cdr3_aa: CASTIAVTTEAFF; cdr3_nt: TGTGCCAGCACTATCGCGGTTACCACTGAAGCTTTCTTT
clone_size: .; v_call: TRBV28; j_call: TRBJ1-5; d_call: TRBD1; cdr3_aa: CASTIPGQGAPQPQHF; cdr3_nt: TGTGCCAGCACCATACCGGGACAGGGGGCCCCGCAGCCCCAGCATTTT
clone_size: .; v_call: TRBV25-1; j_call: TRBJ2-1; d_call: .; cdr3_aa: CASSERRARNEQFF; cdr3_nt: TGTGCCAGCAGTGAAAGGCGGGCGCGCAATGAGCAGTTCTTC
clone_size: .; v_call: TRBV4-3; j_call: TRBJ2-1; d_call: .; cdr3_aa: CASSQVRSGYNEQFF; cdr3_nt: TGCGCCAGCAGCCAAGTGAGATCGGGGTACAATGAGCAGTTCTTC
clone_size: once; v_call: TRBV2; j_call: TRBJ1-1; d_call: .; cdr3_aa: CASSARGKNTEAFF; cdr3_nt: TGTGCCAGCAGTGCCAGGGGTAAGAACACTGAAGCTTTCTTT
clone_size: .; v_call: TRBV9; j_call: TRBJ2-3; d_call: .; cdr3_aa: CASSVAGRGADTQYF; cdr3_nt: TGTGCCAGCAGCGTAGCTGGCAGGGGAGCAGATACGCAGTATTTT
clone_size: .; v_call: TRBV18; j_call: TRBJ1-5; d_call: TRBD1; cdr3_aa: CASSPDRDSAQHF; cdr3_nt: TGTGCCAGCTCACCAGACCGGGACAGTGCCCAGCATTTT
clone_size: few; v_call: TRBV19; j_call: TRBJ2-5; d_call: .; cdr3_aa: CASNRYQGQETQYF; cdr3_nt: TGTGCCAGTAACCGGTACCAGGGACAAGAGACCCAGTACTTC
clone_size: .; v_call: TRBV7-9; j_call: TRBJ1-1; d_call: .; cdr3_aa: CASSRTIGDTEAFF; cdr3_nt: TGTGCCAGCAGTAGGACTATAGGGGACACTGAAGCTTTCTTT
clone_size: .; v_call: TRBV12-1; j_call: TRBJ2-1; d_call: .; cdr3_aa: CAISDSDSYNEQFF; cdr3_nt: TGTGCCATCTCGGACTCGGACTCTTACAATGAGCAGTTCTTC
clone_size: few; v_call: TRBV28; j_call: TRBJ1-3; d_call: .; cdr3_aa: CASSLGGNTIYF; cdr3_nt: TGTGCCAGCAGTTTAGGGGGGAACACCATATATTTT
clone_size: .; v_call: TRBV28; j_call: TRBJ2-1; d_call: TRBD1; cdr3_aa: CASSLADRGLNEQFF; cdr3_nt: TGTGCCAGCAGCCTGGCCGACAGGGGTCTGAATGAGCAGTTCTTC
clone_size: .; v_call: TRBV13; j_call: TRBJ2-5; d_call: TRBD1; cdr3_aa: CASSLGQGLETQYF; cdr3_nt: TGTGCCAGCAGCCTGGGACAGGGGCTAGAGACCCAGTACTTC
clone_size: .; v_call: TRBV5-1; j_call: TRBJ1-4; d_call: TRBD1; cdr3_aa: CASSLEGQGMEKLFF; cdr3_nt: TGCGCCAGCAGCCTGGAGGGACAGGGGATGGAAAAACTGTTTTTT
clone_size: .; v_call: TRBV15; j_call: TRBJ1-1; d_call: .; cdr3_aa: CATSRELPAEAFF; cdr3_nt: TGTGCCACCAGCAGAGAGTTACCGGCTGAAGCTTTCTTT